Below, 22 T cell receptor beta chains from the same sample are listed, as sequenced in a study of blood T cell repertoires in COVID-19. Data came from immunoSEQ multiplex PCR; TCRdb stores just in-frame clones and leaves some out. This table holds about 210,000 clones, 80% found once. The specimen was peripheral blood. The source is a human donor in a cohort sampled during active COVID-19.

The CDR3 here is CASSPRPALAYEQYF. CDR3 sequence (DNA): TGTGCCAGTAGCCCTCGCCCAGCGCTAGCCTACGAGCAGTACTTC. The chain has TRBV19 and TRBJ2-7, with D hard to call. The CDR3 covers 15 residues. Germline V gene sequence: CDR1 LNHDA, CDR2 SQIVND (reference sequence). The V end lost 6 bases, the J end lost 2 bases, and 17 bases lay between the germline ends.

The gene calls are TRBV18 and TRBJ2-5; a possible D gene is TRBD2 (6 bases). CDR1 is KGHSH and CDR2 is LQKENI in the germline V gene. V was cut by 1 base and J by 4 bases, with 13 bases left in between. This CDR3 contains 15 residues. CDR3 in DNA: TGTGCCAGCTCACCACTTCCGGGAGAGGTAGAGACCCAGTACTTC. Protein sequence: CASSPLPGEVETQYF.

V and J are TRBV3-1 (or the pseudogene TRBV3-2) and TRBJ2-1, with 9 positions matching TRBD2. CDR1 is LGHDT, CDR2 YNNKEL, per germline (reference sequence). With V trimmed by 4 bases and J by 7 bases, 14 bases remained unmatched. The CDR3 has 17 amino acids. The chain's CDR3 is CASSLGFGGGASNEQFF. The CDR3, as DNA: TGTGCCAGCAGCCTTGGGTTCGGCGGGGGGGCGTCGAATGAGCAGTTCTTC.

The chain carries TRBV6-4 and TRBJ1-6; D is unclear. The germline CDR1 and CDR2 sequences are MRHNA and SNTAGT. This CDR3 is 16 amino acids long. V lost 6 bases, J lost 2 bases, and 14 bases lay in between. The CDR3 region is CASSPTGSTYNSPLHF. The CDR3 DNA follows: TGTGCCAGCAGCCCAACCGGGAGCACCTATAATTCACCCCTCCACTTT.

This chain uses TRBV7-9 with TRBJ2-7; D perhaps matches TRBD2 (6 bases). Trimming left V 1 base short and J 0 bases short, with 7 bases between. CDR1 is SEHNR and CDR2 is FQNEAQ in the germline V gene (reference sequence). This CDR3 is 14 amino acids long. The DNA of the CDR3 is TGTGCCAGCAGCTTAGACGGGGGCTCCTACGAGCAGTACTTC. Its protein is CASSLDGGSYEQYF.

The rearrangement links TRBV7-9 to TRBJ2-7; D remains unclear. The V gene lost 1 base and the J gene lost 2 bases, with 6 bases spanning the gap. The CDR3 runs to 13 residues. Germline V gene sequence: CDR1 SEHNR, CDR2 FQNEAQ (reference sequence). This CDR3 is CASSLGGPYEQYF. The CDR3 DNA sequence: TGTGCCAGCAGCTTAGGCGGTCCCTACGAGCAGTACTTC.

Details on this clone: Different DNA sequences within this sample yield the same CDR3. CDR3 nucleotides: TGTGCCAGCAGCCCTACAGCACAAGAGACCCAGTACTTC. The encoded protein is CASSPTAQETQYF. The chain is built from TRBV12-3 or TRBV12-4 and TRBJ2-5; unclear D gene. The CDR3 runs to 13 residues. The germline V and J ends were trimmed by 6 bases and 2 bases, with 10 bases remaining between them.

The chain employs TRBV6-2 or TRBV6-3 and TRBJ2-7, with 8 bases lining up with TRBD2. Looked up from germline, CDR1 is MNHEY and CDR2 is SVGEGT. The CDR3 sequence is 17 residues long. With V trimmed by 3 bases and J by 5 bases, 15 bases remained unmatched. The CDR3 sequence is CASSYVDLQRERNEQYF. CDR3 nucleotide sequence: TGTGCCAGCAGTTATGTAGATCTACAGCGGGAGCGGAACGAGCAGTACTTC.

CDR3 protein: CASSPGQGHLGYTF. The CDR3 DNA follows: TGTGCCAGCAGCCCGGGACAGGGGCACTTGGGCTACACCTTC. This chain uses TRBV5-4 with TRBJ1-2, with 10 bases lining up with TRBD1. The CDR3 length is 14 residues. V was pared by 4 bases and J by 8 bases, with 8 bases of the junction left unmatched. The germline V gene has CDR1 SGHNT and CDR2 YYREEE (reference sequence).

The V and J genes are TRBV27 and TRBJ1-2, with 8 nucleotides matching TRBD1. Germline V lookup: CDR1 MNHEY, CDR2 SMNVEV (reference sequence). This CDR3 is 14 amino acids long. J lost 6 bases, V lost 2 bases, and 5 bases had no gene match. Written as DNA, the CDR3 is TGTGCCAGCAGTTTAAACAGGGGGTTTAATGGCTACACCTTC. Protein product: CASSLNRGFNGYTF.

The chain is built from TRBV5-4 and TRBJ1-1; 9 nucleotides line up with TRBD1. The V gene end was trimmed by 2 bases and the J gene end by 6 bases; junction bases not matched to a gene: 8. This CDR3 contains 15 residues. Germline V CDR1 and CDR2: SGHNT, YYREEE (reference sequence). This chain's CDR3 is CASSFSIQGASEAFF. In nucleotides, the CDR3 is TGTGCCAGCAGCTTTTCTATACAGGGGGCGTCTGAAGCTTTCTTT.

V gene TRBV7-8 combines with J gene TRBJ1-5, with a weak D call TRBD1 (6 bases). Trimming took 7 bases from V and 0 from J, leaving 13 bases between them. The CDR3 runs 15 residues. CDR1 SGHVS and CDR2 FQNEAQ come from the germline V gene. Here the CDR3 reads CASTTGRLSNQPQHF. CDR3 DNA sequence: TGTGCCAGCACCACAGGGCGACTTAGCAATCAGCCCCAGCATTTT.

V is TRBV30 and J is TRBJ1-2; D is unresolved. This CDR3 is built from 15 residues. Trimming took 3 bases from V and 8 from J, leaving 22 bases between them. Germline V CDR1 and CDR2: GTSNPN, SVGIG (reference sequence). The CDR3 nucleotides read TGTGCCTGGAGGAGGAGAGGTCCTGAAACGGGAGGCTACACCTTC. Protein product: CAWRRRGPETGGYTF.

The sample holds a few counts of this clone. V and J are TRBV18 and TRBJ2-3; 10 positions match TRBD2. Per the germline V gene, CDR1 is KGHSH and CDR2 is LQKENI. The CDR3 spans 17 residues. Trimming removed 3 bases from V and 5 bases from J; junction bases left unmatched: 11. CDR3 sequence: CASSPRSGLAVGDTQYF. CDR3 nucleotides: TGTGCCAGCTCACCGCGATCTGGACTAGCGGTGGGAGATACGCAGTATTTT.

The J gene is TRBJ2-2, the V gene TRBV30; D is possibly TRBD2 (5 bases). Germline V gives CDR1 GTSNPN, CDR2 SVGIG (reference sequence). This CDR3 has 15 amino acids. Trimming removed 4 bases from V and 0 bases from J, with 12 bases in between. CDR3 nucleotide sequence: TGTGCCTGGATCCCGGGAAGGGCGAACACCGGGGAGCTGTTTTTT. Its protein product is CAWIPGRANTGELFF.

This clone was recorded a few times. V usage is TRBV27 and J usage is TRBJ2-7, with D perhaps matching TRBD1 (6 bases). Trimming took off 2 bases at V and 5 bases at J, with 7 bases between the two ends. The CDR3 sequence is 12 residues long. From germline, CDR1 is MNHEY and CDR2 SMNVEV (reference sequence). The CDR3 sequence: CASSLDRNEQYF. The DNA for the CDR3 is TGTGCCAGCAGTTTAGACAGGAACGAGCAGTACTTC.

The rearrangement links TRBV7-9 to TRBJ1-3; the D is unclear. Trimming took 5 bases from V and 0 from J, leaving 8 bases between them. Germline assignment: CDR1 SEHNR and CDR2 FQNEAQ (reference sequence). The CDR3 length is 14 residues. Written as DNA, the CDR3 is TGTGCCAGCAGCCAAGCGGCCTCTGGAAACACCATATATTTT. Translating gives CASSQAASGNTIYF. Full variable domain (remainder filled in from reference TRBV7-9 and TRBJ1-3): DTGVSQNPRHKITKRGQNVTFRCDPISEHNRLYWYRQTLGQGPEFLTYFQNEAQLEKSRLLSDRFSAERPKGSFSTLEIQRTEQGDSAMYLCASSQAASGNTIYFGEGSWLTVV.

This sequence joins TRBV24-1 and TRBJ2-1, with 8 bases matching TRBD2. Trimming cost V 5 bases and J 3 bases; bases outside gene matches: 17. CDR3 length equals 19 residues. From germline, CDR1 is KGHDR and CDR2 SFDVKD. The CDR3 nucleotides are TGTGCCACCAGTGGTCAGCAGGGGAGAGCGGGAGCCGGCTACAATGAGCAGTTCTTC. This translates into CATSGQQGRAGAGYNEQFF.

This sequence joins TRBV12-3 or TRBV12-4 and TRBJ1-2; D is undetermined. The CDR3 runs to 13 residues. V was pared by 3 bases and J by 5 bases, with 10 bases between. The CDR3 loop reads CASSLRSAYGYTF. CDR3 DNA sequence: TGTGCCAGCAGTTTGAGGTCCGCTTATGGCTACACCTTC.

The chain recombines TRBV28 with TRBJ1-2; TRBD1 is a possible D gene (6 bases). Germline values: CDR1 MDHEN, CDR2 SYDVKM. Trimming removed 5 bases from V and 4 bases from J, with 17 bases in between. The CDR3 is 15 residues long. In DNA form, the CDR3 reads TGTGCCAGCAGTCCCCGATCCGGGACAATCTATGGCTACACCTTC. Its protein product is CASSPRSGTIYGYTF.

The genes are TRBV3-1 (or the pseudogene TRBV3-2) and TRBJ2-4, with 9 nucleotides matching TRBD2. The CDR3 length is 17 residues. J was trimmed by 1 base and V by 4 bases; bases with no gene match: 8. Germline assignment: CDR1 LGHDT and CDR2 YNNKEL (reference sequence). The CDR3 bases are TGTGCCAGCAGCCCCTGGGGGAGCGGGAGGGCCAAAAACATTCAGTACTTC. It encodes CASSPWGSGRAKNIQYF.

V is TRBV3-1 (or the pseudogene TRBV3-2) and J is TRBJ2-7, with D uncertain. This CDR3 spans 12 amino acids. V lost 4 bases to trimming and J lost 4 bases, with 8 bases between them. Per germline, CDR1 LGHDT and CDR2 YNNKEL (reference sequence). The CDR3 reads CASSLTLYEQYF. The CDR3 DNA reads TGTGCCAGCAGCCTAACCCTATACGAGCAGTACTTC.